This T cell receptor beta chain comes out of a study of cytomegalovirus exposure and HLA in healthy donors. There are 15 residues in the CDR3. Germline CDR1 and CDR2: LNHDA and SQIVND (reference sequence). V gave up 3 bases and J gave up 4 bases, with 10 bases separating them. Researchers ran the PCR with 60 Vbeta and 13 Jbeta primers. Sequencing was performed with immunoSEQ multiplex PCR; in TCRdb, only in-frame clones are kept and a portion is missing. The sample lists 97,000 or so clones; around 57% were seen once. Regarding the study as a whole: Only CMV serostatus was available as immune exposure information. A later analysis found that most CMV-associated TCR beta chains appeared HLA-restricted.

Turning to this clone: The antigen remains undetermined.

This TCR came from a human donor in good health. Sequences were obtained from PBMCs. This sequence joins TRBV19 and TRBJ2-6, with a tentative D call TRBD1 (6 bases). Here the CDR3 reads CASSISGVGANVLTF. The CDR3 DNA sequence: TGTGCCAGTAGTATTTCAGGGGTAGGGGCCAACGTCCTGACTTTC.